This T cell receptor beta chain was profiled in a study of cytomegalovirus exposure and HLA in healthy donors. PCR was performed using 60 Vbeta and 13 Jbeta primers. Clones were read by immunoSEQ multiplex PCR, and TCRdb kept only the in-frame ones, dropping some. The sample shows approximately 150,000 clones, 70% to 80% of them seen only once. The source of this sequence is a man aged 18 to 30 in good health and CMV-seropositive. Sequencing was carried out using PBMCs.

CDR3 in DNA: TGCGCCAGCAGCCCCGGGACTAGCGGGAGGTACGAGCAGTACTTC. This gives the protein CASSPGTSGRYEQYF. The chain uses TRBV4-3 and TRBJ2-7; 15 bases are shared with TRBD2. The V gene end was trimmed by 4 bases and the J gene end by 4 bases; junction bases not matched to a gene: 2. CDR3 length: 15 amino acids. The germline gives CDR1 LGHNA, CDR2 YSLEER.